This T cell receptor beta chain was profiled in a study of blood T cell repertoires in COVID-19. About the research overall: The United States, Italy and Spain provided the acute and convalescent COVID-19 samples. PBMCs, B-cell-depleted T cells, or T cells provided the cDNA or gDNA that made up the material.

In the authors' workflow: Researchers report that nucleated cell counts were estimated from reference gene primer amplification. The protocol was immunoSEQ multiplex PCR, while the TCRdb copy is restricted to in-frame clones and leaves out a portion. The V and J calls and the clone size are those of that table, but D and trimming were determined from the DNA. This sample has fewer than 350,000 clones, with around four fifths found just once. The TCR sequence derives from a woman aged 45-65 years with active or convalescent COVID-19. Source material: peripheral blood.

The CDR3 coding sequence is TGTGCCAGCAGTGATGCACAGGGGGCGAGGAACACTGAAGCTTTCTTT. It translates to CASSDAQGARNTEAFF. This chain joins TRBV28 and TRBJ1-1, with 9 nucleotides matching TRBD1. CDR1 is MDHEN and CDR2 is SYDVKM in the germline V gene. V lost 5 bases, J lost 1 base, and 8 bases stayed unmatched. The CDR3 totals 16 residues.